The 32 T cell receptor beta chains presented below share a single source sample, sequenced in a study of CD8 T cells in ankylosing spondylitis. TCRdb reanalysed the 5' RACE reads using MiXCR and keeps one entry per CDR3 protein. The sample lists roughly 200,000 distinct CDR3 sequences; more than 25% were seen once. The sample was blood, either unsorted or a sorted T cell fraction (not recorded which). The receptors come from a male donor with ankylosing spondylitis or in good health (not recorded which).

This clonotype has just a few counts. The chain uses TRBV18 and TRBJ2-1, with TRBD2 matching 8 bases. The CDR3 loop spans 13 amino acids. Looked up from germline, CDR1 is KGHSH and CDR2 is LQKENI. Unmatched junction bases numbered 5, after V lost 3 bases and J lost 10 bases. The DNA of the CDR3 is TGTGCCAGCTCACCGGGGACTAGAAGGGAGCAGTTCTTC. It translates to CASSPGTRREQFF.

This clonotype has a count of ten or more. The V call is TRBV7-9, the J call TRBJ1-5; D is unresolved. Germline V gene lookup returns CDR1 SEHNR and CDR2 FQNEAQ (reference sequence). Trimming cost V 4 bases and J 6 bases, with 7 bases left between them. The CDR3 contains 12 residues. In nucleotides, the CDR3 is TGTGCCAGCAGCTCCATAGGTCAGCCCCAGCATTTT. Amino acids: CASSSIGQPQHF.

Concerning this clonotype itself: Since a much larger clone is just one base distant, this may be a read error. Given the absence of the conserved phenylalanine or tryptophan at the CDR3 end, a read error is likely. This rearrangement joins TRBV10-3 to TRBJ2-3; 9 positions agree with TRBD2. The germline gives CDR1 ENHRY, CDR2 SYGVKD. With 6 bases clipped from V and 2 bases from J, the junction kept 6 bases outside the gene matches. This CDR3 contains 15 residues. CDR3 protein: CAISPSGMYTDTQYL. The CDR3, as DNA: TGTGCCATCAGCCCTAGCGGGATGTACACAGATACGCAGTATCTT.

This clonotype was found many times. The rearrangement links TRBV12-3 or TRBV12-4 to TRBJ2-3; TRBD2 matches at 12 bases. The CDR3 is made up of 16 amino acids. V lost 5 bases and J lost 3; bases outside the gene matches: 6. The DNA for the CDR3 is TGTGCCAGCAGTCCCTCTAGCGGGAGGGGAACAGATACGCAGTATTTT. As protein: CASSPSSGRGTDTQYF.

This clonotype was seen more than once but under ten times. The J gene is TRBJ2-2, the V gene TRBV4-1, with TRBD2 matching over 13 bases. V shed 1 base and J 4 bases; nucleotides not matched to a gene: 6. The CDR3 length is 18 residues. Germline V gene data show CDR1 as MGHRA and CDR2 as YSYEKL. The CDR3 coding sequence is TGCGCCAGCAGCCAAGGGGGACTAGCGGGATTTGTCACCGGGGAGCTGTTTTTT. It codes for CASSQGGLAGFVTGELFF.

V and J are TRBV6-2 or TRBV6-3 and TRBJ1-4; D is uncertain. The V and J ends lost 0 bases and 7 bases respectively, with 3 bases between them. The CDR3 runs 12 residues. Germline V gives CDR1 MNHEY, CDR2 SVGEGT. The CDR3 here is CASSYSVEKLFF. CDR3 sequence (DNA): TGTGCCAGCAGTTACTCTGTTGAAAAACTGTTTTTT.

The chain joins TRBV3-1 to TRBJ2-2; possibly TRBD1 for D (5 bases). Germline V CDR1 and CDR2: LGHDT, YNNKEL (reference sequence). V shed 4 bases and J shed 5 bases, with 14 bases lying between them. The CDR3 is made up of 15 amino acids. The CDR3 spells CASSPRGLETGELFF. The CDR3 DNA reads TGTGCCAGCAGCCCAAGGGGCCTTGAAACCGGGGAGCTGTTTTTT.

This clonotype was detected a few times. The rearrangement uses TRBV29-1 and TRBJ2-7, with 13 bases identical to TRBD2. V was pared by 3 bases and J by 7 bases, with 3 bases of the junction left unmatched. Germline V gene lookup returns CDR1 SQVTM and CDR2 ANQGSEA. The CDR3 spans 13 residues. CDR3 bases: TGCAGCGTTGACACTAGCGGGAGGGGAGAGCAGTACTTC. Residues: CSVDTSGRGEQYF.

This clonotype appeared many times. The germline gene is not matched at one end of the junction; a read error may be the cause. V usage is TRBV12-3 or TRBV12-4 and J usage is TRBJ2-1; 11 bases fit TRBD2. This CDR3 has 15 amino acids. CDR3 in amino acids: CASNLAGGSYNEQFF. The CDR3 DNA reads TGTGCCAGCAATTTAGCGGGAGGGTCCTACAATGAGCAGTTCTTC.

In this sample, this clonotype turned up a few times. V gene TRBV3-1 combines with J gene TRBJ2-4; D may match TRBD1 or TRBD2 (5 bases each). The CDR3 is 17 residues long. The germline V gene encodes CDR1 LGHDT and CDR2 YNNKEL (reference sequence). Deletions cut 4 bases from V and 7 bases from J, with 23 bases between. CDR3 sequence (DNA): TGTGCCAGCAGCCCATTTCAGGCCGTGTCGGGGCGGAACATTCAGTACTTC. It specifies CASSPFQAVSGRNIQYF.

The gene calls are TRBV5-1 and TRBJ1-1; 8 bases are shared with TRBD1. The CDR3 totals 12 residues. Germline V gene data show CDR1 as SGHRS and CDR2 as YFSETQ. With V trimmed by 7 bases and J by 11 bases, 10 bases remained unmatched. The CDR3 nucleotides are TGCGCCAGCGCTATGGACAGGGCGATTGCTTTCTTT. This sequence encodes CASAMDRAIAFF.

A remark on this clonotype: One end of the junction fails to match germline, which may point to a read error. The V call is TRBV7-2, the J call TRBJ2-3; 9 nucleotides match TRBD1. Germline assignment: CDR1 SGHTA and CDR2 FQGNSA. This CDR3 is built from 15 residues. CDR3 DNA sequence: TGCGCCAGCAGCTCCCGGGACAGGGGCACAGATACGCAGTATTTT. This sequence encodes CASSSRDRGTDTQYF.

J is TRBJ1-2 and V is TRBV10-3, with D perhaps matching TRBD1 (5 bases). The V gene lost 7 bases and the J gene lost 2 bases, with 14 bases spanning the gap. Germline V CDR1 and CDR2: ENHRY, SYGVKD. CDR3 length equals 14 residues. The CDR3 sequence: CAITGMGPNYGYTF. DNA of the CDR3: TGTGCCATCACAGGCATGGGACCCAACTATGGCTACACCTTC.

This clonotype was observed at least ten times. The chain combines TRBV3-1 with TRBJ1-1, with D unresolved. There are 12 residues in the CDR3. Trimming shortened V by 1 base and J by 5 bases, and 5 bases separated the two germline ends. The germline V gene has CDR1 LGHDT and CDR2 YNNKEL (reference sequence). Here the CDR3 DNA reads TGTGCCAGCAGCCAAGTCGGTACTGAAGCTTTCTTT. Its protein is CASSQVGTEAFF.

Only a few counts were recorded for this clonotype. This chain joins TRBV9 and TRBJ2-7, with 9 bases fitting TRBD1. CDR1 is SGDLS, CDR2 YYNGEE, per germline. CDR3 size: 15 residues. The V gene end was trimmed by 0 bases and the J gene end by 4 bases; junction bases not matched to a gene: 5. The CDR3 loop reads CASSVGGTGYYEQYF. The DNA of the CDR3 is TGTGCCAGCAGCGTAGGGGGGACAGGGTATTACGAGCAGTACTTC.

Details on this clonotype: An end of the junction differs from the germline gene, which may be a read error. The CDR3 DNA reads as TGTGCTAGCAGCTTAGAGACGGTGGCAAGGACCCAGTACTTC. This sequence encodes CASSLETVARTQYF. The chain combines TRBV7-7 with TRBJ2-5, with D unresolved. The CDR3 contains 14 residues. Per germline, CDR1 SSHAT and CDR2 FNYEAQ (reference sequence).

The CDR3 coding sequence is TGTGCCATCAGTGAACAGGGTTTTACCTACGAGCAGTACTTC. As protein: CAISEQGFTYEQYF. V gene TRBV10-3 combines with J gene TRBJ2-7, with TRBD1 as a possible D gene (6 bases). The germline V gene has CDR1 ENHRY and CDR2 SYGVKD. Trimming stripped 3 bases from V and 2 bases from J, with 11 bases between. The CDR3 sequence is 14 residues long.

This clonotype was counted between two and nine times. The chain links TRBV6-1 to TRBJ1-2, with D possibly being TRBD1 (5 bases). The CDR3 is made up of 14 amino acids. V was cut by 8 bases and J by 1 base, with 14 bases left in between. Looked up from germline, CDR1 is MNHNS and CDR2 is SASEGT. The CDR3 nucleotides are TGTGCCAGCGGCGGGGACTCAAGTAACTATGGCTACACCTTC. This sequence encodes CASGGDSSNYGYTF.

This clonotype was seen ten or more times. A read error may produce the germline difference seen at one junction end. The J gene is TRBJ2-1, the V gene TRBV27; TRBD1 matches 7 bases. Germline CDR1 MNHEY, CDR2 SMNVEV (reference sequence). This CDR3 region has 14 residues. CDR3 sequence: CASSFSISGGPSVF. In DNA form, the CDR3 reads TGTGCCAGCAGTTTCTCAATCTCAGGGGGTCCCTCGGTCTTC.

The chain couples TRBV12-3 or TRBV12-4 to TRBJ2-1, with D hard to call. Trimming left V 7 bases short and J 3 bases short, with 22 bases between. The CDR3 consists of 17 residues. CDR3 sequence (DNA): TGTGCCAGCAACTATGAGCAGGTCGTTCAAAACTACAATGAGCAGTTCTTC. It translates to CASNYEQVVQNYNEQFF.

This clonotype appeared many times. The chain carries TRBV20-1 and TRBJ1-1, with TRBD1 as a possible D gene (5 bases). The germline V gene encodes CDR1 DFQATT and CDR2 SNEGSKA (reference sequence). Trimming shortened V by 6 bases and J by 4 bases, and 15 bases separated the two germline ends. The CDR3 consists of 13 residues. The CDR3, as DNA: TGCAGTGCCCGCGTCCCAGGGCGCACTGAAGCTTTCTTT. Its translation: CSARVPGRTEAFF.

This clonotype came up many times. This rearrangement joins TRBV27 to TRBJ2-7; 8 nucleotides match TRBD1. The CDR3 is made up of 15 amino acids. The V gene's germline CDR1 is MNHEY and CDR2 SMNVEV (reference sequence). Trimming cost V 0 bases and J 3 bases; bases outside gene matches: 4. CDR3 nucleotides: TGTGCCAGCAGTTTATCGGGGACAGGTGACTACGAGCAGTACTTC. This encodes CASSLSGTGDYEQYF.

This clonotype turned up a few times. The chain is built from TRBV29-1 and TRBJ1-5, with D perhaps TRBD1 (6 bases). V lost 1 base and J 0 bases, leaving 13 bases between the germline ends. The V gene's germline CDR1 is SQVTM and CDR2 ANQGSEA. The CDR3 spans 16 residues. CDR3 coding DNA: TGCAGCGTTGAAGGGGGGACACAACCTAGCAATCAGCCCCAGCATTTT. Its translation: CSVEGGTQPSNQPQHF.

On this clonotype: Compared with germline, one end of the junction differs, possibly owing to a read error. J is TRBJ1-5 and V is TRBV12-3 or TRBV12-4; D is unresolved. This CDR3 comprises 13 residues. CDR3 amino acids: CARSLGWGQPQHF. The CDR3 DNA sequence: TGTGCCAGAAGTTTGGGGTGGGGTCAGCCCCAGCATTTT.

Relative to its sample, this clonotype is medium-sized. The CDR3 loop reads CASSNSGRADEQFF. In DNA form, the CDR3 reads TGTGCCAGCAGTAACAGCGGGAGGGCCGATGAGCAGTTCTTC. This chain connects TRBV6-1 to TRBJ2-1; TRBD2 aligns across 10 bases. CDR3 size: 14 residues. Trimming took 5 bases from V and 8 from J; bases not matched to a gene: 6. Germline V CDR1 and CDR2: MNHNS, SASEGT.

J is TRBJ2-4 and V is TRBV20-1, with D perhaps matching TRBD1 (5 bases). The CDR3 runs 16 residues. Germline loops: CDR1 DFQATT, CDR2 SNEGSKA (reference sequence). V shed 0 bases and J shed 1 base, with 13 bases lying between them. The CDR3 spells CSAREDEGAAKNIQYF. The CDR3 nucleotides read TGCAGTGCTAGAGAGGATGAAGGGGCGGCCAAAAACATTCAGTACTTC.

This clonotype was detected many times. The chain has TRBV5-1 and TRBJ2-7; D might be TRBD2 (5 bases). The V gene's germline CDR1 is SGHRS and CDR2 YFSETQ. The CDR3 totals 14 residues. V was clipped by 1 base and J by 5 bases, with 13 bases between them. CDR3 protein: CASSLQALGDEQYF. The CDR3 DNA reads TGCGCCAGCAGCTTGCAAGCGCTCGGGGACGAGCAGTACTTC. Based on the CDR3 plus reference TRBV5-1 and TRBJ2-7, the full variable domain is KAGVTQTPRYLIKTRGQQVTLSCSPISGHRSVSWYQQTPGQGLQFLFEYFSETQRNKGNFPGRFSGRQFSNSRSEMNVSTLELGDSALYLCASSLQALGDEQYFGPGTRLTVT.

V and J are TRBV12-3 or TRBV12-4 and TRBJ1-1, with D uncertain. The CDR3 has 14 amino acids. The V and J ends lost 8 bases and 0 bases respectively, with 13 bases between them. Written as DNA, the CDR3 is TGTGCCAGCTCCCTAGTTCGTATGAACACTGAAGCTTTCTTT. Translated: CASSLVRMNTEAFF.

The chain combines TRBV6-1 with TRBJ2-3; weak D call: TRBD2 (6 bases). Trimming took 7 bases from V and 7 from J, leaving 15 bases between them. The CDR3 sequence is 13 residues long. Germline CDR1 MNHNS, CDR2 SASEGT. The CDR3 sequence: CASTGGSQNTQYF. CDR3 coding DNA: TGTGCCAGCACCGGGGGAAGCCAAAATACGCAGTATTTT.

This chain joins TRBV15 and TRBJ2-1; TRBD2 matches 8 bases. Germline V CDR1 and CDR2: LNHNV, YYDKDF (reference sequence). The V and J ends lost 3 bases and 0 bases, in that order; junction bases with no gene match: 13. This CDR3 region has 19 residues. The CDR3 loop is CATSRGIRLAWSSYNEQFF. CDR3 DNA: TGTGCCACCAGCAGGGGCATTAGACTAGCGTGGAGCTCCTACAATGAGCAGTTCTTC.

The V call is TRBV6-2 or TRBV6-3, the J call TRBJ2-4, with 8 bases identical to TRBD1. This CDR3 region has 12 residues. Germline V gene lookup returns CDR1 MNHEY and CDR2 SVGEGT. V lost 5 bases, J lost 12 bases, and 6 bases stayed unmatched. CDR3 protein: CASSMGQAAQYF. The CDR3, as DNA: TGTGCCAGCAGTATGGGACAGGCCGCTCAGTACTTC.

This clonotype was seen a few times. The V call is TRBV6-5, the J call TRBJ1-5, with D possibly TRBD1 on 5 matching bases. From germline, CDR1 is MNHEY and CDR2 SVGAGI. The CDR3 consists of 14 residues. The V end lost 1 base, the J end lost 7 bases, and 11 bases lay between the germline ends. Written as DNA, the CDR3 is TGTGCCAGCAGTTACTATGGTGGGGGGCAGCCCCAGCATTTT. It codes for CASSYYGGGQPQHF.